This TCR beta chain was documented in a study of T-cell memory formation after mild COVID-19. Study details: There were largely donor-specific TCR clusters.

Trimming removed 3 bases at V and 7 bases at J, with 18 bases between. The CDR3 has 15 residues. Regarding the study as a whole: Contracting CD4+ clones sat mainly in CM and EM; CD8+ in EMRA. CD4+ bias marked clones expanding day 15 to 37, unlike balanced contracting clones.

TCRdb re-called the 5' RACE reads with MiXCR, one entry per CDR3 protein. The profile shows about 320,000 distinct CDR3 sequences, 13% to 15% of them singletons. About this clonotype itself: Its target is not known.

This receptor was taken from a man aged 18 to 30 who had mild COVID-19 (a few samples of this study predate the infection). Cell type and time point are not known. The chain is built from TRBV12-3 or TRBV12-4 and TRBJ2-5, with D possibly TRBD2 on 6 matching bases. The specimen was PBMCs or a T cell subset sorted from them (not recorded which). The CDR3 sequence is CASSLVRQPEGTQYF. The CDR3 coding sequence is TGTGCCAGCAGTTTGGTCCGGCAGCCGGAGGGGACCCAGTACTTC.